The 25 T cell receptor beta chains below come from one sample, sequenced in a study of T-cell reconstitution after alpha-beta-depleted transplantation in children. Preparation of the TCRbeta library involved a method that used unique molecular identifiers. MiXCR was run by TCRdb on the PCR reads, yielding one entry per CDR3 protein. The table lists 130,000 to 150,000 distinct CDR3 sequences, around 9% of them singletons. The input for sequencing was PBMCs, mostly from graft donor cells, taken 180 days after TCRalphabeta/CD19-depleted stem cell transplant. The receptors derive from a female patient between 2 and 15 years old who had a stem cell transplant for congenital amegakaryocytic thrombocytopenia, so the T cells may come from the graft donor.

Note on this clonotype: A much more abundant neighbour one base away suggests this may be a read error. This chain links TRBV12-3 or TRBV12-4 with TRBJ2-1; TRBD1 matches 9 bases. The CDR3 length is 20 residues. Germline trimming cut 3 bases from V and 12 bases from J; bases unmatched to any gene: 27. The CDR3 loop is CASSFSGGQGIAGYFRAQFF. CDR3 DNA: TGTGCCAGCAGTTTTTCGGGGGGACAGGGAATAGCGGGCTACTTTCGTGCGCAGTTCTTC.

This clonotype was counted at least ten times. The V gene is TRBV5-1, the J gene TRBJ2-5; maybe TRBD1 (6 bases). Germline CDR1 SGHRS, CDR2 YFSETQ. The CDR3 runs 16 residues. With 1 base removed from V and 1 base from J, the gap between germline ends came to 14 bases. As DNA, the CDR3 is TGCGCCAGCAGCTTGTATTCCAGGGGCCTCCAAGAGACCCAGTACTTC. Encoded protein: CASSLYSRGLQETQYF.

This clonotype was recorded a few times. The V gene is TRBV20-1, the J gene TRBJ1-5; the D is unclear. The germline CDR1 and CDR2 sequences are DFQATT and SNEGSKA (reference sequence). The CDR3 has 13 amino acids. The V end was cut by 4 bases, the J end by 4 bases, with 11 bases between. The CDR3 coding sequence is TGCAGTGCTACCCCCTCGACGAATCAGCCCCAGCATTTT. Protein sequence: CSATPSTNQPQHF.

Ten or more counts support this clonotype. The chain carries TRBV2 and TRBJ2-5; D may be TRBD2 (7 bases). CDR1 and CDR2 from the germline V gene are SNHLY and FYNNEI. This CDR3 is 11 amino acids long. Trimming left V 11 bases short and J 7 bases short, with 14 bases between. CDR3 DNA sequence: TGTGCCGGGGGGGGCCCGGGGACCCAGTACTTC. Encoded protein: CAGGGPGTQYF.

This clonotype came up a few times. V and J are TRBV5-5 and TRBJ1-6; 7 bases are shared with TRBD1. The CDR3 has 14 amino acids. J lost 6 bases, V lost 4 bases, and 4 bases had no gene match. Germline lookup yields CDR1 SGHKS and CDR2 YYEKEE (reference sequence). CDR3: CASSGQVSNSPLHF. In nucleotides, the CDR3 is TGTGCCAGCAGCGGACAGGTTTCTAATTCACCCCTCCACTTT.

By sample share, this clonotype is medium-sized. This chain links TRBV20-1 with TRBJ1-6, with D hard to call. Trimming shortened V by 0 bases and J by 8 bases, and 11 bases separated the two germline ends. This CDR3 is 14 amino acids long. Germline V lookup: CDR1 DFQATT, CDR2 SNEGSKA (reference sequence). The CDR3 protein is CSARDAGRDSPLHF. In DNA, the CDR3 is TGCAGTGCTAGAGACGCGGGTCGAGATTCACCCCTCCACTTT.

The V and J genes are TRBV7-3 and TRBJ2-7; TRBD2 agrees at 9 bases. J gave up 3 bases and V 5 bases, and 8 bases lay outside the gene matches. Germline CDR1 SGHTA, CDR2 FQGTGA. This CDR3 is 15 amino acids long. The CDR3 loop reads CASSALAGTGYEQYF. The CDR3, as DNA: TGTGCCAGCAGCGCCCTAGCGGGAACGGGCTACGAGCAGTACTTC.

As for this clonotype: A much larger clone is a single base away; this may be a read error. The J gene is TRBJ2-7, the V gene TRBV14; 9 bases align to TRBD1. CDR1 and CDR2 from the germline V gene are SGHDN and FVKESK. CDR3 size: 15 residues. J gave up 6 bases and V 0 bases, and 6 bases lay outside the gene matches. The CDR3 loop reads CASSQEGQGNCEQYF. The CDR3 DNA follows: TGTGCCAGCAGCCAAGAAGGACAGGGGAACTGCGAGCAGTACTTC.

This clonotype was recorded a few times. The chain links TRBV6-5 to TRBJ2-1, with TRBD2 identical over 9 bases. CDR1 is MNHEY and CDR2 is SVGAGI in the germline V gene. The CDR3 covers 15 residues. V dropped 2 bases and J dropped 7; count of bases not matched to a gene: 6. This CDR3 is CASSYAGLARNEQFF. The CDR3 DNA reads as TGTGCCAGCAGTTACGCGGGACTAGCACGGAATGAGCAGTTCTTC.

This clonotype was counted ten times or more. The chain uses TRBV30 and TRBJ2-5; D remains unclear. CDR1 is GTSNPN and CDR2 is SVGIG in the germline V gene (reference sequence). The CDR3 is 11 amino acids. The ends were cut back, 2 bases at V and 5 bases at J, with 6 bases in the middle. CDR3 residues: CAWSLGETQYF. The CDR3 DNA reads TGTGCCTGGAGTCTAGGGGAGACCCAGTACTTC.

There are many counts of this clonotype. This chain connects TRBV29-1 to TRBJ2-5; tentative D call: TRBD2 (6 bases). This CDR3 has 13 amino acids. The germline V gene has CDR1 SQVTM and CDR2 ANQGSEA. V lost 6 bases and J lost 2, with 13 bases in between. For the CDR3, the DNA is TGCAGCGTCCCTGCCCGGGGGCAAGAGACCCAGTACTTC. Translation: CSVPARGQETQYF. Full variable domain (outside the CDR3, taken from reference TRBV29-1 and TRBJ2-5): SAVISQKPSRDICQRGTSLTIQCQVDSQVTMMFWYRQQPGQSLTLIATANQGSEATYESGFVIDKFPISRPNLTFSTLTVSNMSPEDSSIYLCSVPARGQETQYFGPGTRLLVL.

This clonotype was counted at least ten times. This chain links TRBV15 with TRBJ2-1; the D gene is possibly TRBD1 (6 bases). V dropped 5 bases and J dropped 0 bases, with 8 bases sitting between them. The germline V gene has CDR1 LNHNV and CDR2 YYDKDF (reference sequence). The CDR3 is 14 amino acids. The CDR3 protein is CATSAQGSYNEQFF. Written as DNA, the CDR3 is TGTGCCACCAGCGCACAGGGCTCCTACAATGAGCAGTTCTTC.

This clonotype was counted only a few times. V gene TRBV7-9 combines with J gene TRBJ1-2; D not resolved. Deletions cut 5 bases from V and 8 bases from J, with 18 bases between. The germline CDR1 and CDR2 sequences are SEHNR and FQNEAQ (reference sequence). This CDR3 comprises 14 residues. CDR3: CASSTPGGSRGYTF. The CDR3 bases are TGTGCCAGCAGCACGCCCGGTGGGTCGAGAGGCTACACCTTC.

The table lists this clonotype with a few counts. The CDR3 region is CASRIGGYEDWHGYTF. CDR3 nucleotide sequence: TGTGCCAGCAGGATAGGAGGGTATGAGGATTGGCATGGCTACACCTTC. V gene TRBV5-4 combines with J gene TRBJ1-2; D is unclear. Germline V lookup: CDR1 SGHNT, CDR2 YYREEE (reference sequence). CDR3 length: 16 residues. The V end lost 5 bases, the J end lost 6 bases, and 23 bases lay between the germline ends.

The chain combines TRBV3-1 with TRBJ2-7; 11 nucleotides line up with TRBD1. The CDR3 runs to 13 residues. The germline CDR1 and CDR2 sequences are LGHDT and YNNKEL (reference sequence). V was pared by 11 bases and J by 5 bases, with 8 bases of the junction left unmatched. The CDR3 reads CAFCRDRGDEQYF. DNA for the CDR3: TGTGCCTTCTGCCGGGACAGGGGGGACGAGCAGTACTTC.

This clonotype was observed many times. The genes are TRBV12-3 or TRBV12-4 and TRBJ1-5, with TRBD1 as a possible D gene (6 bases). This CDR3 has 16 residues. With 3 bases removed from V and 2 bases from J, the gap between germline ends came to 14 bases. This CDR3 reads CASSFGNRARNQPQHF. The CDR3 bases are TGTGCCAGCAGTTTTGGGAACAGGGCACGCAATCAGCCCCAGCATTTT.

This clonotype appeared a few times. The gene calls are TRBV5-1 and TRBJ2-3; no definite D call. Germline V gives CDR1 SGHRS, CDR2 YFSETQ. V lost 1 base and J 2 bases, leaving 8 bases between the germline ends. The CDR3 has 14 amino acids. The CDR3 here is CASSLSAFTDTQYF. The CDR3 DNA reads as TGCGCCAGCAGCTTGTCTGCCTTCACAGATACGCAGTATTTT.

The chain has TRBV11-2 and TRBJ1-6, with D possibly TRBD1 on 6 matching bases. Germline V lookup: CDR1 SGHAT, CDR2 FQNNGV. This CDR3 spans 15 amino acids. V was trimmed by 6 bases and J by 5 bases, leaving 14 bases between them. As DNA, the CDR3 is TGTGCCAGCAGTTACCGGGGGGGCAATAATTCACCCCTCCACTTT. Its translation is CASSYRGGNNSPLHF. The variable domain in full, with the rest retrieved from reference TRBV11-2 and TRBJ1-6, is EAGVAQSPRYKIIEKRQSVAFWCNPISGHATLYWYQQILGQGPKLLIQFQNNGVVDDSQLPKDRFSAERLKGVDSTLKIQPAKLEDSAVYLCASSYRGGNNSPLHFGNGTRLTVT.

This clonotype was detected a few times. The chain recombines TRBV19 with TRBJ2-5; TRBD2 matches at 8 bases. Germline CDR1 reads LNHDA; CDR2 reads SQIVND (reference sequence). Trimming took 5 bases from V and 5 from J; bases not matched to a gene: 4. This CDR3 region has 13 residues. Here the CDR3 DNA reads TGTGCCAGTAGTCCAACGGGGGGGGAGACCCAGTACTTC. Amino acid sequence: CASSPTGGETQYF.

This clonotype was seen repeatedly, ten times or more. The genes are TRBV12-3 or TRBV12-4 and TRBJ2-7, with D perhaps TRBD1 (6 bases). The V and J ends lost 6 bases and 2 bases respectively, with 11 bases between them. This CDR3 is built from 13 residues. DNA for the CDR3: TGTGCCAGCAGCTCAGGACAGCCCTACGAGCAGTACTTC. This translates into CASSSGQPYEQYF.

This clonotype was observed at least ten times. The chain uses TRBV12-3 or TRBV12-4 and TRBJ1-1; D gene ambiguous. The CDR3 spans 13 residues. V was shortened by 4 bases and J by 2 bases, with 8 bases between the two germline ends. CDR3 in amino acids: CASSYLRNTEAFF. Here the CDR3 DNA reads TGTGCCAGCAGTTACCTCAGAAACACTGAAGCTTTCTTT.

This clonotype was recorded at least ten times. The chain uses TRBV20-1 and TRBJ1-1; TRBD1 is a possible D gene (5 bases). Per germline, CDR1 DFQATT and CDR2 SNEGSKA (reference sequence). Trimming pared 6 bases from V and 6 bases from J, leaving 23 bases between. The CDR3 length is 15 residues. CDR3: CSATRGVPGGPEAFF. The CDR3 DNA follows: TGCAGTGCGACCCGGGGGGTACCGGGGGGTCCTGAAGCTTTCTTT.

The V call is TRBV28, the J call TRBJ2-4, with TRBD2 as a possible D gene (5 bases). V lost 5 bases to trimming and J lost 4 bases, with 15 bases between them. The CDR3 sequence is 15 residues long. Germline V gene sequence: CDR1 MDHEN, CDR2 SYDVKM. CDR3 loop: CASSAYSGPKNIQYF. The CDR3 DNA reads TGTGCCAGCAGTGCCTACAGCGGCCCGAAAAACATTCAGTACTTC.

CDR3 in amino acids: CASSPREGGEQYF. In DNA, the CDR3 is TGTGCCAGCTCACCAAGGGAGGGTGGAGAGCAGTACTTC. The V call is TRBV18, the J call TRBJ2-7; 7 nucleotides agree with TRBD2. The CDR3 extends over 13 amino acids. CDR1 and CDR2 from the germline V gene are KGHSH and LQKENI. V trimming: 2 bases; J trimming: 7 bases; junction bases outside the gene matches: 5. Variable domain in full (rest from reference TRBV18 and TRBJ2-7): NAGVMQNPRHLVRRRGQEARLRCSPMKGHSHVYWYRQLPEEGLKFMVYLQKENIIDESGMPKERFSAEFPKEGPSILRIQQVVRGDSAAYFCASSPREGGEQYFGPGTRLTVT.

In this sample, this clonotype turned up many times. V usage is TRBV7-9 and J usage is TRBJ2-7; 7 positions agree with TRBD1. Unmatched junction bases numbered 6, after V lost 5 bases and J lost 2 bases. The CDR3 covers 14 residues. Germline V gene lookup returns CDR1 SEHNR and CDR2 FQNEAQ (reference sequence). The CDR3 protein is CASSPRQGPYEQYF. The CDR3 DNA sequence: TGTGCCAGCAGCCCCCGACAGGGTCCCTACGAGCAGTACTTC.